This TCR beta chain was sequenced for a study of Graves' ophthalmopathy and Graves' hyperthyroidism. Across the study: Blood was drawn at initial diagnosis, before any treatment. Study-level results: Detection in blood was also observed for most expanded thyroid clonotypes above 0.001 frequency.

As the template, RNA transcripts were used to amplify TCR beta CDR3 regions. The authors performed first-round RT-PCR with HTBI primers and then a second-round multiplex PCR. One entry per CDR3 protein, called by TCRdb with MiXCR from the multiplex PCR reads. Found here are about 210,000 distinct CDR3 sequences, 25% to 35% of them singletons; the top ten hold 9.1%. Trimming removed 1 base from V and 8 bases from J, with 9 bases in between. CDR3 length: 14 amino acids. Many counts were recorded for this clonotype. The antigen is undetermined. The gene calls are TRBV12-3 or TRBV12-4 and TRBJ1-6; the D gene is possibly TRBD1 (6 bases). The sequence derives from a man aged 50-59 years with Graves' ophthalmopathy. The sample was peripheral blood. The CDR3 region has the DNA TGTGCCAGCAGTTTAGGACAGGAGTATTCACCCCTCCACTTT. Residues: CASSLGQEYSPLHF.